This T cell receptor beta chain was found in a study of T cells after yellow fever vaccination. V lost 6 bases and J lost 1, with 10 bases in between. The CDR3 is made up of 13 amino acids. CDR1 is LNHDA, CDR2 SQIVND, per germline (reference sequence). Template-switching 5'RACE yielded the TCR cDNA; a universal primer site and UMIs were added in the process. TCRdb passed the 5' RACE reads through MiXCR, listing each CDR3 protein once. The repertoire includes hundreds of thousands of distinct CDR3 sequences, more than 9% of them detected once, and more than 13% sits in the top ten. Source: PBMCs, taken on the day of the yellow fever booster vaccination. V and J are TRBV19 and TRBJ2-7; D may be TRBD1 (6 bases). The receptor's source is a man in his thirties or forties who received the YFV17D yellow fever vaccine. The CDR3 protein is CASRGHESYEQYF. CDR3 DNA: TGTGCCAGTAGGGGACATGAGTCCTACGAGCAGTACTTC.